The rows below give T cell receptor beta chains drawn from one sample of a study of post-analysis software for immune sequencing data. From the PCR reads, TCRdb called clonotypes with MiXCR, one entry per CDR3 protein. In the table there are over 700,000 distinct CDR3 sequences, 30% of which are singletons. The sequenced sample consisted of blood. The receptors come from a girl aged 10-17 years with multiple sclerosis. Both conserved end residues are part of each CDR3. The order of the fields is D gene, J gene, V gene, clone size, CDR3 DNA, CDR3 protein. A D gene is named only where the DNA matches it firmly. Clone size is not always given. Where it is, it says once, few, many or a class for expanded clones.

>NA|TRBJ2-5|TRBV29-1|NA
TGCAGCGTTGAGGCACCTCGGGGGGCTTATATGGAGACCCAGTACTTC
CSVEAPRGAYMETQYF
>NA|TRBJ2-1|TRBV20-1|NA
TGCAGTGCTTATACCGGGACGGTATCGGATGAGCAGTTCTTC
CSAYTGTVSDEQFF
>NA|TRBJ1-2|TRBV29-1|few
TGCAGCGTTCGGGGGCCGAGGGGCTACACCTTC
CSVRGPRGYTF
>NA|TRBJ1-1|TRBV13|NA
TGTGCCAGCAGCGCCCCGGGGCCCTACACTGAAGCTTTCTTT
CASSAPGPYTEAFF
>NA|TRBJ1-5|TRBV12-3/TRBV12-4|NA
TGTGCCAGCACCCCAAGAGGGGAGCGGGGCGATCAGCCCCAGCATTTT
CASTPRGERGDQPQHF
>NA|TRBJ2-3|TRBV6-5|few
TGTGCCAGCAGTTACCAATTCGGAGCGGAACGAGGGGGTACGCAGTATTTT
CASSYQFGAERGGTQYF
>NA|TRBJ2-3|TRBV27|few
TGTGCCAGCAGCCTCTTACGCGGGACGTACTCAGATACGCAGTATTTT
CASSLLRGTYSDTQYF
>NA|TRBJ2-1|TRBV6-5|NA
TGTGCCAGCAGTGGCCGGGACTCAATCAACAATGAGCAGTTCTTC
CASSGRDSINNEQFF
>TRBD2|TRBJ2-1|TRBV4-3|NA
TGCGCCAGCAGCCAGGACTCCGGGACTAGTGAGCCGTTCTTC
CASSQDSGTSEPFF
>NA|TRBJ2-6|TRBV27|NA
TGTGCCAGCAGTCTTTTTTTTGGGGCCAACGTCCTGACTTTC
CASSLFFGANVLTF
>NA|TRBJ2-7|TRBV7-2|few
TGTGCCAGCAGCTTAGCGATCTCTCTAACTAGCTTTTCCTACGAGCAGTACTTC
CASSLAISLTSFSYEQYF
>NA|TRBJ1-2|TRBV20-1|NA
TGCAGTGCATATATGGCGGGGGGCGGCTATGGCTACACCTTC
CSAYMAGGGYGYTF
>NA|TRBJ1-4|TRBV5-5|NA
TGTGCCAGCAGCCCGCCCCCCGGGACAACGGCGGAAAAACTGTTTTTT
CASSPPPGTTAEKLFF
>NA|TRBJ2-7|TRBV7-2|few
TGTGCCAGCAGCACGCCACAGGGCTGGTACGAGCAGTACTTC
CASSTPQGWYEQYF
>NA|TRBJ1-1|TRBV7-9|NA
TGTGCCAGCAGCGAGACTCAGGGCCCGAGCACTGAAGCTTTCTTT
CASSETQGPSTEAFF
>NA|TRBJ1-5|TRBV7-2|few
TGTGCCAGCAGCTTAGTGCCCCAGGTCGAGCCCCAGCATTTT
CASSLVPQVEPQHF
>NA|TRBJ2-3|TRBV7-9|NA
TGTGCCAGCAGTACGGTGGATGATACGCGGTATTTT
CASSTVDDTRYF
>NA|TRBJ2-7|TRBV28|NA
TGTGCCAGCAGTAGACTCGGACAGAACGAGCAGTACTTC
CASSRLGQNEQYF
>TRBD2|TRBJ2-3|TRBV7-2|NA
TGTGCCAGCAGCTCTTTTCTAGCGGGAGGGCCTAGGGTAGATACGCAGTATTTT
CASSSFLAGGPRVDTQYF
>NA|TRBJ2-5|TRBV6-5|NA
TGTGCCAGCACCCTTACCACGCGGGACCAAGAGACCCAGTACTTC
CASTLTTRDQETQYF
>NA|TRBJ2-4|TRBV7-2|few
TGTGCCAGCAGCTTTCGGGGGGCCGAAAACATTCAGTACTTC
CASSFRGAENIQYF
>NA|TRBJ2-2|TRBV29-1|NA
TGCAGCGTATCCCGGGCGGCCGTCGACACCGGGGAGCTGTTTTTT
CSVSRAAVDTGELFF
>TRBD2|TRBJ2-7|TRBV27|many
TGTGCCAGCAGTTGGGGGACTAGCGGCTACGAGCAGTACTTC
CASSWGTSGYEQYF
>TRBD2|TRBJ2-2|TRBV7-2|NA
TGTGCCAGCAGCTTAGCGCTAACTAGCGGGAGGTATGGCGGGGAGCTGTTTTTT
CASSLALTSGRYGGELFF
>NA|TRBJ2-1|TRBV29-1|many
TGCAGCGTTGATCCTGGACTCAACAATGAGCAGTTCTTC
CSVDPGLNNEQFF
>NA|TRBJ1-5|TRBV6-1|few
TGTGCCAGCAGCGAGTTGGGTCAGCCCCAGCATTTT
CASSELGQPQHF
>NA|TRBJ2-7|TRBV29-1|NA
TGCAGCGTTGGGTCTCGCCAATCCTACGAGCAGTACTTC
CSVGSRQSYEQYF
>NA|TRBJ2-5|TRBV9|NA
TGTGCCAGCAGCGTAGAAGTGGCAGAGACCCAGTACTTC
CASSVEVAETQYF
>NA|TRBJ2-3|TRBV6-2/TRBV6-3|NA
TGTGCCTCCCTCCTCGCAGATACGCAGTATTTT
CASLLADTQYF
>TRBD2|TRBJ2-5|TRBV20-1|few
TGCAGTGCTAGAGATCGAGGGAGGGGCCCGGAGACCCAGTACTTC
CSARDRGRGPETQYF
>TRBD2|TRBJ2-1|TRBV20-1|NA
TGCAGTGCTAGAGAGAGCTTAGGGGGGGGACTAGCGGGAGTCGGGAGCTCCTACAATGAGCAGTTCTTC
CSARESLGGGLAGVGSSYNEQFF
>NA|TRBJ2-3|TRBV5-1|few
TGCGCCAGCAGCTTGAGAGAGGTTGGTTTCGCAGATACGCAGTATTTT
CASSLREVGFADTQYF
>TRBD2|TRBJ2-5|TRBV7-9|NA
TGTGCCGGCAGCTTACCCACCGGGACTATAAAAGAGACCCAGTACTTC
CAGSLPTGTIKETQYF
>TRBD1|TRBJ1-5|TRBV29-1|few
TGCAGCGCCAGTACAGGGACAGGCAATCAGCCCCAGCATTTT
CSASTGTGNQPQHF
>NA|TRBJ2-1|TRBV28|NA
TGTGCCAGCAGTGCCCGGGGGGCATCCAATGAGCAGTTCTTC
CASSARGASNEQFF
>NA|TRBJ1-4|TRBV20-1|few
TGCAGTGCTAGAGTCGACAAGGCCACTAATGAAAAACTGTTTTTT
CSARVDKATNEKLFF
>NA|TRBJ2-5|TRBV28|NA
TGTGCCAGCAGGATATCACAGGTTTCGCTGGGTTGGCAGTACTTC
CASRISQVSLGWQYF
>NA|TRBJ2-1|TRBV12-3/TRBV12-4|many
TGTGCCAGCGTCAGGGCGAACGAGCAGTTCTTC
CASVRANEQFF
>NA|TRBJ1-6|TRBV5-6|many
TGTGCCAGCAGCTTGGGACAGGTCAATTCACCCCTCCACTTT
CASSLGQVNSPLHF
>NA|TRBJ1-2|TRBV29-1|once
TGCAACGTTGACCGGGACAACTATGGCTACACCTTC
CNVDRDNYGYTF
>TRBD1|TRBJ2-7|TRBV11-2|NA
TGTGCCAGCAGCGACGGGACAGTCTACGAGCAGTACTTC
CASSDGTVYEQYF
>TRBD2|TRBJ2-7|TRBV20-1|few
TGCAGTGCTGAAGTTGAGACTAGCGGGCGGGAGCAGTACTTC
CSAEVETSGREQYF
>NA|TRBJ1-5|TRBV28|few
TGTGCCAGCACCCGAACGGACGGACACAATCAGCCCCAGCATTTT
CASTRTDGHNQPQHF
>TRBD1|TRBJ1-2|TRBV7-9|few
TGTGCCAGCAGCGCGGGACAGGGGAACTATGGCTACACCTTC
CASSAGQGNYGYTF
>NA|TRBJ1-1|TRBV20-1|NA
TGCAGTGCTAGAGAAGGAGCCCTACCGACTGAAGCTTTCTTT
CSAREGALPTEAFF
>NA|TRBJ2-7|TRBV10-3|NA
TGTGCCGTCAGTGAACCAAAGACTAGTTCCTACGAGCAGTACTTC
CAVSEPKTSSYEQYF
>NA|TRBJ1-1|TRBV20-1|few
TGCAGTGCCCTTACCGGACGGGGGACGAACACTGAAGCTTTCTTT
CSALTGRGTNTEAFF
>TRBD1|TRBJ1-2|TRBV27|NA
TGTGCCAGCAGGCAACAGGGGGCTAACTATGGCTACACCTTC
CASRQQGANYGYTF
>NA|TRBJ1-4|TRBV7-7|few
TGTGCTAGCAGCCCTACGAAGGAACCGGACGGACCAAATGAAAAACTGTTTTTT
CASSPTKEPDGPNEKLFF
>NA|TRBJ1-2|TRBV5-1|few
TGCGCCAGCAGCTTGGTGGCAGGGTATGGCTACACCTTC
CASSLVAGYGYTF
>NA|TRBJ2-1|TRBV7-2|NA
TGTGCCAGCAGCCCCATGGGGCGGCAAGCCTACAATGAGCAGATCTTC
CASSPMGRQAYNEQIF
>TRBD1|TRBJ1-2|TRBV2|NA
TGTGCCGGGACCGGACAGGGGGTTGGCTACACCTTC
CAGTGQGVGYTF
>TRBD1|TRBJ1-1|TRBV10-3|few
TGTGCCATCAAGGGCGGGACAGGCCCGAACACTGAAGCTTTCTTT
CAIKGGTGPNTEAFF
>TRBD1|TRBJ2-7|TRBV7-8|NA
TGTGCCAGCAGCAAAGCCGGGACAGGGGCTTACGAGCAGTACTTC
CASSKAGTGAYEQYF
>NA|TRBJ1-2|TRBV11-2|NA
TGTGCCAGCAGCCCGACCCCATCACAGGGAGTAATGGGCGGCTACACCTTC
CASSPTPSQGVMGGYTF
>NA|TRBJ2-3|TRBV27|NA
TGTGCCAGCAGTTTATTTAGAGGGGGAGTGGATACGCAGTATTTT
CASSLFRGGVDTQYF
>TRBD2|TRBJ2-1|TRBV9|many
TGTGCCAGCAGCGTAGGTGGTGGGGGGGCCTACAATGAGCAGTTCTTC
CASSVGGGGAYNEQFF